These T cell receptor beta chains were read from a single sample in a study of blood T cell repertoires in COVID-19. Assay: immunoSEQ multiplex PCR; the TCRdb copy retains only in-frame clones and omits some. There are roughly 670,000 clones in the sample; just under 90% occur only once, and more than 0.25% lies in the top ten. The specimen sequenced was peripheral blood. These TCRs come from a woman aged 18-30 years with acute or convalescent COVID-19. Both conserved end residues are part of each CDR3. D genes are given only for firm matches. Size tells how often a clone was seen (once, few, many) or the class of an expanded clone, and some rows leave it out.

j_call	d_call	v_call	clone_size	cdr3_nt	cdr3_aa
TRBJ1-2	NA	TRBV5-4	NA	TGTGCCAGCAGCTTGGACCTGAGGGCTTACTATGGCTACACCTTC	CASSLDLRAYYGYTF
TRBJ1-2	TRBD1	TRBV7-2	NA	TGTGCCAGCAGGCAGACCGGGACAGACTATGGCTACACCTTC	CASRQTGTDYGYTF
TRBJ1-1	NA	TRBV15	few	TGTGCCACCAGCAGAGCCGCAGGGCCAATGAACACTGAAGCTTTCTTT	CATSRAAGPMNTEAFF
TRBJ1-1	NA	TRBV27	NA	TGTGCCAGCAGTTTATATCGGGGTCCTAACACTGAAGCTTTCTTT	CASSLYRGPNTEAFF
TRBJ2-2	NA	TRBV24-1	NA	TGTGCCACCAGTGCCCACGAGGGGGGGACCGGGGAGCTGTTTTTT	CATSAHEGGTGELFF
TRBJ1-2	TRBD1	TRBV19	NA	TGTGCCAGTAGTATAGAGACAGGGAATGGTGGCTACACCTTC	CASSIETGNGGYTF
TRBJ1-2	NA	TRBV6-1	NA	TGTGCCAGCAGAGAAGCCACGGGAATCCAGAGCTATGGCTACACCTTC	CASREATGIQSYGYTF
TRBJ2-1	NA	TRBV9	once	TGTGCCAGCAGCCCCCTCCTCAGGAAGAATGAGCAGTTCTTC	CASSPLLRKNEQFF
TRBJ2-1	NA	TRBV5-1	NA	TGCGCCAGCAGCTTGGCCTCGGGGCAGGGGAACAATGAGCAGTTCTTC	CASSLASGQGNNEQFF
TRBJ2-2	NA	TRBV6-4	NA	TGTGCCAGCAGTGTCCGGGACACTAACACCGGGGAGCTGTTTTTT	CASSVRDTNTGELFF
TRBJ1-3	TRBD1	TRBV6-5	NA	TGTGCCAGCGGGACAGGACTTCACTCTGGAAACACCATATATTTT	CASGTGLHSGNTIYF
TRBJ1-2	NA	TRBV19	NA	TGTGCCAGTAGTCCAGGGAATACTAACTATGGCTACACCTTC	CASSPGNTNYGYTF
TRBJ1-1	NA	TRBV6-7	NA	TGTGCCAGCAGTTACTCGAGGCCCGACCGGGACACTGAAGCTTTCTTT	CASSYSRPDRDTEAFF
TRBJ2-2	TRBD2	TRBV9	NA	TGTGCCAGCAGCCGGACTAGCGGGGGGAACACCGGGGAGCTGTTTTTT	CASSRTSGGNTGELFF
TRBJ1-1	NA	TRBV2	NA	TGTGCCAGCAGATACAGGTCTGAAGCTTTCTTT	CASRYRSEAFF
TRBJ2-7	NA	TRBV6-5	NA	TGTGCCAGCAGCCGCGGACCGGCGGGGGAGCAGTACTTC	CASSRGPAGEQYF
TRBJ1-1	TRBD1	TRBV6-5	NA	TGTGCCAGCAGTTACCCAGGGGGCGGGTTGCAAGCTTTCTTT	CASSYPGGGLQAFF
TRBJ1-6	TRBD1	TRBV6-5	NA	TGTGCCAGCAGCAGGGGGATTGTGGATTCACCCCTCCACTTT	CASSRGIVDSPLHF
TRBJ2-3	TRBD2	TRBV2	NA	TGTGCCAGCAATGGTAGGGGTAGCGGGGGTGGAGATACGCAGTATTTT	CASNGRGSGGGDTQYF
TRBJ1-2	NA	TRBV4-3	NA	TGCGCCAGCAGCTACGGGAGGGACTATGGCTACACCTTC	CASSYGRDYGYTF
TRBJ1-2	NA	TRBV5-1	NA	TGCGCCAGCCAACTGGCGACAGACAGAAATGGCTACACCTTC	CASQLATDRNGYTF
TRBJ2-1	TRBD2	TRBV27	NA	TGTGCCAGCAATGATTTGGGGGAGGGATACAATGAGCAGTTCTTC	CASNDLGEGYNEQFF
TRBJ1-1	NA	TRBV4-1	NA	TGCGCCAGCAGCCAAAGTGCAGGGAAGGCTTTCTTT	CASSQSAGKAFF
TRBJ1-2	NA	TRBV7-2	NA	TGTGCCAGCAGCCCAGGGGTTCCCTACTATGGCTACACCTTC	CASSPGVPYYGYTF
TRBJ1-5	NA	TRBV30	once	TGTGCCTGGAGTGTTAGCGCGAACAATCAGCCCCAGCATTTT	CAWSVSANNQPQHF
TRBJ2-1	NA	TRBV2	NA	TGTGCCAGCAGGGACACCCACAATGAGCAGTTCTTC	CASRDTHNEQFF
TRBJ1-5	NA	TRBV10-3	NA	TGTGCCATCAGTGACTTGGAGGGGAATCAGCCCCAGCATTTT	CAISDLEGNQPQHF
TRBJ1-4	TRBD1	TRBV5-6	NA	TGTGCCAGCAGCTTCGGGACAGGAACCCCCCGAAAACTGTTTTTT	CASSFGTGTPRKLFF
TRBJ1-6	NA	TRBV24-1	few	TGTGCCACCAGTGATCCACGGGAGGGGCCCCCGGTCCTCCACTTT	CATSDPREGPPVLHF
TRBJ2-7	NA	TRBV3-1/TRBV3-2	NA	TGTGCCAGCAGCCAACCTGCCTACGAGCAGTACTTC	CASSQPAYEQYF
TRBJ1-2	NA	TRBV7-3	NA	TGTGCCAGCAGCCCCACCGGGGTTGGCGGCTACACCTTC	CASSPTGVGGYTF
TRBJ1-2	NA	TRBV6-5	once	TGTGCCGGCAGATCAGCGGACTATGGCTACACCTTC	CAGRSADYGYTF
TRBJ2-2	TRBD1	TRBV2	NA	TGTGCCAGCACCACCTCCGGGACAGGGTCGGCCGGGGAGCTGTTTTTT	CASTTSGTGSAGELFF
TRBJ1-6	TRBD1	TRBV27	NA	TGTGCCAGCAGGGGAGACAGGGGGCTTAATTCACCCCTCCACTTT	CASRGDRGLNSPLHF
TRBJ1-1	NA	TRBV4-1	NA	TGCGCCAGCAGCCAAGTTTACAGGGAAGACACTGAAGCTTTCTTT	CASSQVYREDTEAFF